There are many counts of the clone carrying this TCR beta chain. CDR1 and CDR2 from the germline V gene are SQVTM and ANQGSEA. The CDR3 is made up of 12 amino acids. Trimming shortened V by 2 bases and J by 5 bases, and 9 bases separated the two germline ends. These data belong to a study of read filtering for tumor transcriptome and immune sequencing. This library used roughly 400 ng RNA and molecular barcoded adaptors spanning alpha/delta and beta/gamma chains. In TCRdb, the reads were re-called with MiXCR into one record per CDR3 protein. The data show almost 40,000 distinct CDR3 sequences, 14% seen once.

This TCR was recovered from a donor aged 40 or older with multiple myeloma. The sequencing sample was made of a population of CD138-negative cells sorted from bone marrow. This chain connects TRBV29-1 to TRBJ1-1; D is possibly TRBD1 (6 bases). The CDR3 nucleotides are TGCAGCGTTGAATGGGACACTACTGAAGCTTTCTTT. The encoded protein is CSVEWDTTEAFF.